This T cell receptor (beta chain) was profiled in a study of OX40 agonist ivuxolimab in advanced cancers. Looking at the study overall: Participants, 80% to 90% male, averaged roughly 60 years of age, ranging from about 23 to 79.

V lost 4 bases to trimming and J lost 0 bases, with 12 bases between them. Germline V gene sequence: CDR1 SNHLY, CDR2 FYNNEI. The CDR3 spans 15 residues. The assay was immunoSEQ multiplex PCR, and TCRdb's table has in-frame clones only and misses some. Of around 63,000 clones listed, approximately 91% were seen once; the top ten hold around 25%. Points on this clone: The antigen remains undetermined.

Study-wide results and caveats: There was clonal expansion of CD4+ and CD8+ blood T cells by week 6 at 0.1 to 3.0 mg/kg. The specificity for antigen of the expanded peripheral T cells was not determined.

The rearrangement uses TRBV2 and TRBJ1-2, with a weak D call TRBD1 (6 bases). This receptor was taken from an adult with an advanced solid tumor such as melanoma, head and neck, liver or kidney cancer. The specimen comprised CD4+ or CD8+ T cells sorted from blood, sampled in a trial of the OX40 agonist ivuxolimab. CDR3 bases: TGTGCCAGCAGTGGTCCACAGGGAGCTAACTATGGCTACACCTTC. The encoded protein is CASSGPQGANYGYTF.